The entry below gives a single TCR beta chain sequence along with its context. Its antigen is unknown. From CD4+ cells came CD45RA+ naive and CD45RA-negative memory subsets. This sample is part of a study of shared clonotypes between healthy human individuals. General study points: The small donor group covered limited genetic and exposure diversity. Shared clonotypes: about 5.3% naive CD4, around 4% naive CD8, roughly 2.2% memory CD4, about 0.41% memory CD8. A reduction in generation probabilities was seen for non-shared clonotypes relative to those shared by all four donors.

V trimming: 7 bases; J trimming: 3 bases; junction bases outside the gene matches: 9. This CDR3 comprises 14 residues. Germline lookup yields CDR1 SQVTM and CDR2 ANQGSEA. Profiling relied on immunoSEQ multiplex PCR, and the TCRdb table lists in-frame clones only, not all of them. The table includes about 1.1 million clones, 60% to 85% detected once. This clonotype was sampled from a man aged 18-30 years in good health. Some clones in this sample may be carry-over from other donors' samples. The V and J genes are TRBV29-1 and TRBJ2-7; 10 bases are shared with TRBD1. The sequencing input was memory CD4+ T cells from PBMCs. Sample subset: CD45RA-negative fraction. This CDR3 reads CSALPGQGNYEQYF. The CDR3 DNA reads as TGCAGCGCTCTCCCGGGACAGGGGAACTACGAGCAGTACTTC.